A single sample is the source of the 26 T cell receptor beta chains below, sequenced in a study of shared clonotypes between healthy human individuals. Repertoires were generated with immunoSEQ multiplex PCR, while TCRdb's copy carries only in-frame clones and drops some. The sample lists about 960,000 clones; approximately 80% were seen once. What was sequenced was memory CD4+ T cells sorted from blood. Subset noted: CD45RA-negative fraction. These TCRs come from a man in his late teens or twenties in good health.

The genes are TRBV4-1 and TRBJ2-7; tentative D call: TRBD1 (5 bases). Trimming took 0 bases from V and 4 from J, leaving 10 bases between them. This CDR3 is 14 amino acids long. Germline lookup yields CDR1 MGHRA and CDR2 YSYEKL. In DNA form, the CDR3 reads TGCGCCAGCAGCCAAGACCAGGGTTGGTACGAGCAGTACTTC. It encodes CASSQDQGWYEQYF.

V usage is TRBV18 and J usage is TRBJ1-1; 8 nucleotides align to TRBD1. The ends lost 4 bases at V and 3 bases at J; junction bases unmatched: 4. CDR1 KGHSH and CDR2 LQKENI come from the germline V gene. The length of the CDR3 is 14 residues. The CDR3 DNA is TGTGCCAGCTCACGTAACAGGGGGGACACTGAAGCTTTCTTT. Translating gives CASSRNRGDTEAFF. Combining the CDR3 with reference TRBV18 and TRBJ1-1 gives the whole variable domain NAGVMQNPRHLVRRRGQEARLRCSPMKGHSHVYWYRQLPEEGLKFMVYLQKENIIDESGMPKERFSAEFPKEGPSILRIQQVVRGDSAAYFCASSRNRGDTEAFFGQGTRLTVV.

This clone was counted ten times or more. V and J are TRBV7-4 and TRBJ2-3; 8 bases align to TRBD1. Germline values: CDR1 SGHVT, CDR2 SQSDAQ. The CDR3 spans 15 residues. The V gene end was trimmed by 5 bases and the J gene end by 1 base; junction bases not matched to a gene: 5. In DNA, the CDR3 is TGTGCCAGCAGCCAGGGGGCGGGATGCACAGATACGCAGTATTTT. It translates to CASSQGAGCTDTQYF.

On this clone itself: At one end the junction does not follow the germline gene, possibly because of a read error. The chain's CDR3 is CASCQGEGYEQYF. The CDR3 region has the DNA TGCGCCAGCTGTCAAGGGGAGGGATACGAGCAGTACTTC. The chain couples TRBV23-1 to TRBJ2-7; 7 bases agree with TRBD2. TRBV23-1 is recorded as an ORF, its role being uncertain. This CDR3 comprises 13 residues.

The CDR3 coding sequence is TGTGCCAGCAGCTTACTACAGGGGTCTTCACCCCTCCACTTT. It yields the protein CASSLLQGSSPLHF. This chain connects TRBV7-2 to TRBJ1-6; 7 nucleotides agree with TRBD1. J was trimmed by 9 bases and V by 2 bases; bases with no gene match: 4. The CDR3 is 14 amino acids. The germline V gene encodes CDR1 SGHTA and CDR2 FQGNSA.

This clone has more than one count but fewer than ten. This chain links TRBV2 with TRBJ2-1; TRBD2 matches at 9 bases. V was clipped by 5 bases and J by 8 bases; unmatched bases: 16. This CDR3 comprises 17 residues. CDR1 and CDR2 (germline): SNHLY, FYNNEI. The CDR3 loop is CASSRRIISGSSDEQFF. The CDR3 nucleotides are TGTGCCAGCAGTCGCAGAATTATTAGCGGGAGTTCGGATGAGCAGTTCTTC. Full variable domain (outside the CDR3, taken from reference TRBV2 and TRBJ2-1): EPEVTQTPSHQVTQMGQEVILRCVPISNHLYFYWYRQILGQKVEFLVSFYNNEISEKSEIFDDQFSVERPDGSNFTLKIRSTKLEDSAMYFCASSRRIISGSSDEQFFGPGTRLTVL.

The genes are TRBV9 and TRBJ2-3; no clear D. From germline, CDR1 is SGDLS and CDR2 YYNGEE. Trimming removed 3 bases from V and 0 bases from J, with 11 bases in between. This CDR3 is 15 amino acids long. The CDR3, as DNA: TGTGCCAGCAGCGCTCGGGCCCCGAGCACAGATACGCAGTATTTT. It translates to CASSARAPSTDTQYF.

This chain joins TRBV15 and TRBJ2-4; D might be TRBD1 or TRBD2, each matching 6 bases. Trimming removed 1 base at V and 8 bases at J, with 12 bases between. The CDR3 spans 14 residues. CDR1 and CDR2 (germline): LNHNV, YYDKDF (reference sequence). The CDR3 sequence: CATSRVGGADIQYF. The DNA of the CDR3 is TGTGCCACCAGCAGAGTCGGGGGCGCGGACATTCAGTACTTC.

This clone has just a few counts. The chain has TRBV7-9 and TRBJ2-7; D is unresolved. V was shortened by 5 bases and J by 5 bases, with 13 bases between the two germline ends. Germline CDR1 SEHNR, CDR2 FQNEAQ (reference sequence). The CDR3 spans 13 residues. In DNA, the CDR3 is TGTGCCAGCAGCCTAGATCTAGGGCACGAGCAGTACTTC. This translates into CASSLDLGHEQYF.

This chain joins TRBV6-6 and TRBJ1-6, with D unresolved. CDR1 and CDR2 (germline): MNHNY, SVGAGI (reference sequence). V dropped 6 bases and J dropped 3 bases, with 12 bases sitting between them. There are 15 residues in the CDR3. Here the CDR3 DNA reads TGTGCCAGCAGACCGAGGGTCGACTATAATTCACCCCTCCACTTT. This gives the protein CASRPRVDYNSPLHF.

This chain connects TRBV7-2 to TRBJ2-5, with a weak D call TRBD1 (6 bases). Trimming left V 5 bases short and J 8 bases short, with 24 bases between. The CDR3 extends over 16 amino acids. Germline CDR1 SGHTA, CDR2 FQGNSA. CDR3 protein: CASSPTRGASPQTQYF. For the CDR3, the DNA is TGTGCCAGCAGCCCCACCAGGGGAGCTAGTCCCCAAACCCAGTACTTC.

The table lists this clone with a few counts. The chain links TRBV10-3 to TRBJ2-3; D might be TRBD2 (6 bases). Looked up from germline, CDR1 is ENHRY and CDR2 is SYGVKD. The CDR3 totals 12 residues. The germline V and J ends were trimmed by 9 bases and 4 bases, with 11 bases remaining between them. The CDR3, as DNA: TGTGCCATTGGGACTTCGGCAGATACGCAGTATTTT. This sequence encodes CAIGTSADTQYF.

The chain is built from TRBV6-5 and TRBJ1-1; D is ambiguous. The V and J ends lost 4 bases and 6 bases respectively, with 15 bases between them. The germline V gene encodes CDR1 MNHEY and CDR2 SVGAGI. The CDR3 is 14 residues long. The CDR3 reads CASSFGQTFAEAFF. As DNA, the CDR3 is TGTGCCAGCAGTTTTGGGCAGACGTTCGCTGAAGCTTTCTTT.

J is TRBJ2-6 and V is TRBV19, with a weak D call TRBD2 (5 bases). This CDR3 contains 16 residues. V lost 5 bases and J 0 bases, leaving 11 bases between the germline ends. Germline-derived CDR1 and CDR2 are LNHDA and SQIVND (reference sequence). The CDR3 loop reads CASSRVANSGANVLTF. The DNA of the CDR3 is TGTGCCAGTAGTCGGGTAGCGAACTCTGGGGCCAACGTCCTGACTTTC.

The CDR3 region is CASSLVAGTYQETQYF. The DNA of the CDR3 is TGTGCCAGCAGCTTAGTTGCGGGGACGTACCAAGAGACCCAGTACTTC. The rearrangement joins TRBV11-2 to TRBJ2-5, with D perhaps TRBD2 (6 bases). The germline V gene encodes CDR1 SGHAT and CDR2 FQNNGV. This CDR3 spans 16 amino acids. Trimming removed 1 base at V and 0 bases at J, with 12 bases between.

In the case of this clone: The same CDR3 also results from other DNA sequences found in this sample. The V and J genes are TRBV9 and TRBJ2-3; no firm D call. CDR3 length: 15 residues. Germline CDR1 reads SGDLS; CDR2 reads YYNGEE. V shed 2 bases and J shed 1 base, with 11 bases lying between them. The CDR3 nucleotides read TGTGCCAGCAGCGTTGGGTTAGTGGGCACAGATACGCAGTATTTT. Translating gives CASSVGLVGTDTQYF.

The chain recombines TRBV18 with TRBJ1-2; no clear D. Germline V gene sequence: CDR1 KGHSH, CDR2 LQKENI. Trimming took off 4 bases at V and 4 bases at J, with 13 bases between the two ends. This CDR3 region has 14 residues. DNA of the CDR3: TGTGCCAGCTCACTGGACGCAGGCTTCTATGGCTACACCTTC. It yields the protein CASSLDAGFYGYTF.

The chain couples TRBV7-2 to TRBJ2-7; 9 bases agree with TRBD2. The junction had 13 bases not matched to a gene; V was cut back by 5 bases and J by 2 bases. Germline CDR1 SGHTA, CDR2 FQGNSA. The CDR3 runs to 17 residues. The CDR3 nucleotides are TGTGCCAGCAGCCTCGGACTACTAGCGGGCCTTACCTACGAGCAGTACTTC. Translated: CASSLGLLAGLTYEQYF. The full variable domain, its missing parts supplied by reference TRBV7-2 and TRBJ2-7, is GAGVSQSPSNKVTEKGKDVELRCDPISGHTALYWYRQSLGQGLEFLIYFQGNSAPDKSGLPSDRFSAERTGGSVSTLTIQRTQQEDSAVYLCASSLGLLAGLTYEQYFGPGTRLTVT.

This chain connects TRBV6-6 to TRBJ2-3; 8 bases are shared with TRBD1. This CDR3 has 15 residues. After removal of 4 bases from V and 1 base from J, the junction contained 4 bases not matched to a gene. The germline V gene encodes CDR1 MNHNY and CDR2 SVGAGI (reference sequence). The CDR3 nucleotides read TGTGCCAGCAGTTCCGGGACAGGCGGCACAGATACGCAGTATTTT. This codes for CASSSGTGGTDTQYF.

The chain has TRBV5-4 and TRBJ2-1, with 8 bases identical to TRBD1. The CDR3 is 15 residues long. The J segment lost 4 bases and the V segment lost 4 bases, leaving 7 bases of the junction unmatched. The germline V gene encodes CDR1 SGHNT and CDR2 YYREEE (reference sequence). Here the CDR3 DNA reads TGTGCCAGCAGCCGTGACAGGGGAGAGTACAATGAGCAGTTCTTC. Its translation: CASSRDRGEYNEQFF.

This chain uses TRBV5-4 with TRBJ2-1, with TRBD1 identical over 10 bases. CDR3 size: 14 residues. CDR1 is SGHNT and CDR2 is YYREEE in the germline V gene (reference sequence). V lost 5 bases and J lost 9; bases outside the gene matches: 8. The CDR3, as DNA: TGTGCCAGCAGTCGAGCCGGGACAGGGGTTGAGCAGTTCTTC. This translates into CASSRAGTGVEQFF. The variable domain in full, completed from reference TRBV5-4 and TRBJ2-1, reads ETGVTQSPTHLIKTRGQQVTLRCSSQSGHNTVSWYQQALGQGPQFIFQYYREEENGRGNFPPRFSGLQFPNYSSELNVNALELDDSALYLCASSRAGTGVEQFFGPGTRLTVL.

V usage is TRBV6-1 and J usage is TRBJ2-7; TRBD1 matches 7 bases. Trimming at V came to 7 bases and at J to 3 bases, leaving 12 bases not matched to a gene. CDR1 and CDR2 (germline): MNHNS, SASEGT. This CDR3 is 15 amino acids long. CDR3 protein: CASTPRDSIGYEQYF. CDR3 sequence (DNA): TGTGCCAGCACCCCCAGGGACAGCATAGGCTACGAGCAGTACTTC.

This clone was seen just once. The V gene is TRBV5-1, the J gene TRBJ2-7, with D perhaps TRBD1 or TRBD2 (6 bases each). Germline values: CDR1 SGHRS, CDR2 YFSETQ. V was trimmed by 3 bases and J by 7 bases, leaving 23 bases between them. CDR3 size: 16 residues. DNA for the CDR3: TGCGCCAGCAGCTCTGGGGGGCTTAGGGTACAAGGAGAGCAGTACTTC. Amino acid sequence: CASSSGGLRVQGEQYF.

The CDR3: CASSSRTGAKLSYEQYF. The DNA for the CDR3 is TGTGCCAGCAGCTCCCGGACAGGGGCGAAACTCTCCTACGAGCAGTACTTC. The chain recombines TRBV5-4 with TRBJ2-7; 9 positions agree with TRBD1. Looked up from germline, CDR1 is SGHNT and CDR2 is YYREEE (reference sequence). V shed 3 bases and J 0 bases; nucleotides not matched to a gene: 10. The CDR3 spans 17 residues.

The chain is built from TRBV5-3 and TRBJ2-7, with D possibly matching TRBD1 (5 bases). Being an ORF, TRBV5-3 has a function that is uncertain. This CDR3 comprises 11 residues. V was pared by 3 bases and J by 11 bases, with 12 bases between. The CDR3 here is CARSSRTKKYF. The CDR3 nucleotides are TGTGCCAGAAGCTCTCGGACAAAAAAGTACTTC.

The rearrangement links TRBV5-1 to TRBJ2-3; either TRBD1 or TRBD2 may fit D (5 bases each). The CDR3 totals 16 residues. Germline values: CDR1 SGHRS, CDR2 YFSETQ. V shed 0 bases and J shed 6 bases, with 17 bases lying between them. This chain's CDR3 is CASSLDRRGAGDTQYF. CDR3 coding DNA: TGCGCCAGCAGCTTGGATAGACGGGGTGCAGGGGATACGCAGTATTTT.